A single sample is the source of the 32 T cell receptor beta chains below, sequenced in a study of blood T cells in healthy people across ages. Then a second PCR, running roughly 6 to 11 cycles, was carried out with a sample-barcoded 5' primer and a J-beta primer mix. TCRdb re-derived calls from the 5' RACE reads in MiXCR, one entry per CDR3 protein. The sample lists about a million distinct CDR3 sequences, just over 50% occurring once. Material: blood. These receptor sequences come from an older woman in good health.

V is TRBV20-1 and J is TRBJ2-5, with TRBD2 as a possible D gene (6 bases). Near its end, the DNA agrees better with TRBJ2-7, so the J call may be wrong. The CDR3 spans 12 residues. The germline V gene has CDR1 DFQATT and CDR2 SNEGSKA (reference sequence). CDR3 amino acids: CSAAGRNYEQYF. The DNA of the CDR3 is TGCAGTGCTGCGGGACGGAACTACGAGCAGTACTTC.

The chain has TRBV7-2 and TRBJ2-1, with 8 bases aligning to TRBD1. This CDR3 comprises 15 residues. Germline CDR1 is SGHTA and CDR2 is FQGNSA. Germline trimming cut 5 bases from V and 4 bases from J; bases unmatched to any gene: 7. CDR3 DNA sequence: TGTGCCAGCAGCCCGGGACAGGAGAGGTACAATGAGCAGTTCTTC. Translating gives CASSPGQERYNEQFF.

The rearrangement links TRBV29-1 to TRBJ2-1; D possibly corresponds to TRBD2 (5 bases). Deletions cut 4 bases from V and 2 bases from J, with 12 bases between. Looked up from germline, CDR1 is SQVTM and CDR2 is ANQGSEA. The CDR3 runs 14 residues. The CDR3 sequence is CSVVRGFPYNEQFF. The CDR3 region has the DNA TGCAGCGTTGTACGGGGTTTCCCCTACAATGAGCAGTTCTTC.

The chain links TRBV5-6 to TRBJ1-2; tentative D call: TRBD1 (5 bases). With 1 base removed from V and 8 bases from J, the gap between germline ends came to 15 bases. In germline, CDR1 is SGHDT, CDR2 YYEEEE. This CDR3 has 14 amino acids. Here the CDR3 DNA reads TGTGCCAGCAGCTTGTCCCCAGGGACCGGCGGCTACACCTTC. Protein product: CASSLSPGTGGYTF.

In its sample, this clonotype was seen a few times. The genes are TRBV28 and TRBJ1-4; possible D gene TRBD1, 5 bases. The V end was cut by 6 bases, the J end by 8 bases, with 16 bases between. The CDR3 has 14 amino acids. From germline, CDR1 is MDHEN and CDR2 SYDVKM. The CDR3 coding sequence is TGTGCCAGCAGCCTCGGGGGGGAGAAGGAAAAACTGTTTTTT. Encoded protein: CASSLGGEKEKLFF. Looking up the rest from reference TRBV28 and TRBJ1-4 gives the full variable domain: DVKVTQSSRYLVKRTGEKVFLECVQDMDHENMFWYRQDPGLGLRLIYFSYDVKMKEKGDIPEGYSVSREKKERFSLILESASTNQTSMYLCASSLGGEKEKLFFGSGTQLSVL.

The CDR3 coding sequence is TGTGCCAGCAGCTCCGGACAGGGGAAGTATGGCTACACCTTC. Protein product: CASSSGQGKYGYTF. The chain combines TRBV7-2 with TRBJ1-2, with 9 bases that match TRBD1. J lost 5 bases, V lost 4 bases, and 5 bases had no gene match. Germline loops: CDR1 SGHTA, CDR2 FQGNSA. The CDR3 is made up of 14 amino acids. Filled out from reference TRBV7-2 and TRBJ1-2, the complete variable domain reads GAGVSQSPSNKVTEKGKDVELRCDPISGHTALYWYRQSLGQGLEFLIYFQGNSAPDKSGLPSDRFSAERTGGSVSTLTIQRTQQEDSAVYLCASSSGQGKYGYTFGSGTRLTVV.

The gene calls are TRBV20-1 and TRBJ1-2; no firm D call. The germline V and J ends were trimmed by 1 base and 5 bases, with 14 bases remaining between them. The CDR3 runs 14 residues. Germline assignment: CDR1 DFQATT and CDR2 SNEGSKA (reference sequence). The CDR3: CSARGLYMEYGYTF. The CDR3 nucleotides read TGCAGTGCTAGAGGCCTGTACATGGAGTATGGCTACACCTTC.

The rearrangement links TRBV7-2 to TRBJ2-6, with a weak D call TRBD1 (5 bases). This CDR3 has 15 amino acids. Germline V gene lookup returns CDR1 SGHTA and CDR2 FQGNSA. Trimming pared 5 bases from V and 2 bases from J, leaving 10 bases between. The CDR3, as DNA: TGTGCCAGCAGCGGACAATCTACTGGGGCCAACGTCCTGACTTTC. This gives the protein CASSGQSTGANVLTF.

This clonotype was found many times. The chain joins TRBV7-2 to TRBJ2-3; D ambiguous. Germline CDR1 reads SGHTA; CDR2 reads FQGNSA. V was cut by 5 bases and J by 2 bases, with 5 bases left in between. The CDR3 loop spans 12 amino acids. CDR3 DNA: TGTGCCAGCAGCACCCACACAGATACGCAGTATTTT. This translates into CASSTHTDTQYF.

This rearrangement joins TRBV4-3 to TRBJ2-5; possibly TRBD1 for D (5 bases). Near its end, the DNA agrees better with TRBJ2-1, so the J call may be wrong. The germline gives CDR1 LGHNA, CDR2 YSLEER. The CDR3 sequence is 18 residues long. CDR3 nucleotide sequence: TGCGCCAGCAGCCCGCCGTCGCCTCAACCCCGACAGAAGAAGACCCAGTTCTTC. Translated, it gives CASSPPSPQPRQKKTQFF.

This clonotype was counted a single time. The chain joins TRBV20-1 to TRBJ2-3; 16 nucleotides align to TRBD2. The V gene end was trimmed by 5 bases and the J gene end by 2 bases; junction bases not matched to a gene: 4. The CDR3 runs to 16 residues. The V gene's germline CDR1 is DFQATT and CDR2 SNEGSKA (reference sequence). The CDR3 DNA reads as TGCAGTGCTCCGGGACTAGCGGGAGGGGCCACAGATACGCAGTATTTT. It encodes CSAPGLAGGATDTQYF.

A few counts support this clonotype. V usage is TRBV28 and J usage is TRBJ2-1; TRBD2 is a possible D gene (5 bases). The germline V and J ends were trimmed by 3 bases and 7 bases, with 10 bases remaining between them. From germline, CDR1 is MDHEN and CDR2 SYDVKM. This CDR3 has 13 amino acids. The CDR3 DNA follows: TGTGCCAGCAGTTTCCATGGAGGTAATGAGCAGTTCTTC. Amino acid sequence: CASSFHGGNEQFF.

About this clonotype: Possible read error: a much larger clone is one base away. The chain is built from TRBV29-1 and TRBJ2-7, with D perhaps assigned TRBD1 or TRBD2 (6 bases each). This CDR3 comprises 13 residues. Germline V gene data show CDR1 as SQVTM and CDR2 as ANQGSEA. The CDR3, as DNA: TGCAGCGGTGAAGAGGGGGGTGGTTACGAGCAGTACTTC. This codes for CSGEEGGGYEQYF.

The genes are TRBV28 and TRBJ2-7, with TRBD1 matching over 9 bases. CDR3 length: 16 residues. V lost 4 bases, J lost 3 bases, and 10 bases stayed unmatched. The germline V gene has CDR1 MDHEN and CDR2 SYDVKM. DNA of the CDR3: TGTGCCAGCAGTTGGACCTTTAGGGACAGGGTCTACGAGCAGTACTTC. This translates into CASSWTFRDRVYEQYF.

This chain connects TRBV27 to TRBJ2-7; D not resolved. V was clipped by 3 bases and J by 5 bases, with 14 bases between them. Germline assignment: CDR1 MNHEY and CDR2 SMNVEV (reference sequence). There are 14 residues in the CDR3. CDR3 coding DNA: TGTGCCAGCAGTTTTAGTGGGATAAGGAACGAGCAGTACTTC. Translation gives CASSFSGIRNEQYF.

Of note for this clonotype: An end of the junction differs from the germline gene, which may be a read error. The chain joins TRBV20-1 to TRBJ2-7, with D perhaps given as TRBD1 or TRBD2 (6 bases each). Germline V CDR1 and CDR2: DFQATT, SNEGSKA (reference sequence). There are 23 residues in the CDR3. The CDR3 coding sequence is TGCGGTGCTAGAGATCGGGGCTGGGATCGCCTACAGGGAGATCTAGCGCAAACCTACGAGCAGTACTTC. It specifies CGARDRGWDRLQGDLAQTYEQYF.

The chain has TRBV6-6 and TRBJ1-1; D possibly corresponds to TRBD1 (6 bases). Trimming pared 6 bases from V and 0 bases from J, leaving 17 bases between. Germline assignment: CDR1 MNHNY and CDR2 SVGAGI (reference sequence). The CDR3 extends over 16 amino acids. CDR3 bases: TGTGCCAGCAGCGTCGGGGCAGGGGATTTGAACACTGAAGCTTTCTTT. Encoded protein: CASSVGAGDLNTEAFF.

This clonotype was observed a single time. A read error may account for a junction end that differs from germline. This sequence joins TRBV5-6 and TRBJ2-7; D is unresolved. The CDR3 spans 13 residues. Germline-derived CDR1 and CDR2 are SGHDT and YYEEEE. CDR3 DNA sequence: TGTGCCAGCAGCTTGGCTCCGACCTACGAGCGGTACTTC. Translating it yields CASSLAPTYERYF.

This rearrangement joins TRBV29-1 to TRBJ2-2; D remains unclear. The CDR3 loop spans 12 amino acids. CDR1 is SQVTM, CDR2 ANQGSEA, per germline. V was clipped by 7 bases and J by 5 bases, with 11 bases between them. CDR3 sequence reads: CSGVPETGELFF. In nucleotides, the CDR3 is TGCAGCGGAGTCCCGGAGACCGGGGAGCTGTTTTTT.

This clonotype has just a few counts. The rearrangement joins TRBV29-1 to TRBJ1-4; 7 bases are a match to TRBD1. The CDR3 contains 16 residues. V lost 4 bases to trimming and J lost 5 bases; unmatched junction nucleotides: 13. CDR1 is SQVTM, CDR2 ANQGSEA, per germline. This CDR3 reads CSVALKGTVSNEKLFF. Written as DNA, the CDR3 is TGCAGCGTTGCTTTAAAAGGGACAGTATCGAATGAAAAACTGTTTTTT.

This clonotype was seen just once. The chain employs TRBV28 and TRBJ2-5; 11 nucleotides match TRBD2. The J call is doubtful: the DNA matches TRBJ2-7 better. Germline CDR1 and CDR2: MDHEN and SYDVKM. This CDR3 is built from 16 residues. CDR3 loop: CASSPLGSGRGYEQYF. CDR3 bases: TGTGCCAGCAGTCCCCTGGGTAGCGGGAGGGGCTACGAGCAGTACTTC.

This clonotype showed up just a few times. This chain connects TRBV7-9 to TRBJ1-5, with 8 bases that match TRBD1. Germline values: CDR1 SEHNR, CDR2 FQNEAQ (reference sequence). V dropped 4 bases and J dropped 5; count of bases not matched to a gene: 7. The CDR3 is made up of 15 amino acids. This CDR3 reads CASSSLDRADQPQHF. As DNA, the CDR3 is TGTGCCAGCAGCTCCCTGGACAGGGCGGATCAGCCCCAGCATTTT.

This clonotype was counted between two and nine times. V and J are TRBV3-1 and TRBJ2-5; no firm D call. The germline V gene encodes CDR1 LGHDT and CDR2 YNNKEL (reference sequence). This CDR3 region has 15 residues. Trimming cost V 6 bases and J 2 bases, with 16 bases left between them. The CDR3 DNA is TGTGCCAGCAGACATAGCATTCTAGGACAAGAGACCCAGTACTTC. Its protein product is CASRHSILGQETQYF.

This chain uses TRBV7-6 with TRBJ2-3; D gene unclear. CDR3 length: 15 residues. Looked up from germline, CDR1 is SGHVS and CDR2 is FNYEAQ. The V end lost 0 bases, the J end lost 6 bases, and 13 bases lay between the germline ends. DNA of the CDR3: TGTGCCAGCAGCTTAGCGGGTTCTTCGGGCGATACGCAGTATTTT. Translation gives CASSLAGSSGDTQYF.

This rearrangement joins TRBV20-1 to TRBJ2-3, with 11 positions matching TRBD1. Germline V lookup: CDR1 DFQATT, CDR2 SNEGSKA (reference sequence). The CDR3 has 16 residues. V dropped 6 bases and J dropped 6; count of bases not matched to a gene: 14. CDR3 in DNA: TGCAGTGCACCGATTCCGGACAGGGGGCTTTATGATACGCAGTATTTT. Its translation is CSAPIPDRGLYDTQYF.

This clonotype was observed a few times. The genes are TRBV12-3 or TRBV12-4 and TRBJ1-4, with D hard to call. The length of the CDR3 is 15 residues. Trimming removed 2 bases at V and 8 bases at J, with 15 bases between. The CDR3 DNA follows: TGTGCCAGCAGTTTAAATACGGGCGGCGGGGAAAAACTGTTTTTT. It encodes CASSLNTGGGEKLFF.

CDR3 DNA: TGCAGTGCTAGAGATCACAGGCGACAGGCGACCGGGGAGCTGTTTTTT. This codes for CSARDHRRQATGELFF. This chain joins TRBV20-1 and TRBJ2-2, with TRBD1 as a possible D gene (6 bases). This CDR3 is built from 16 residues. Trimming took 0 bases from V and 5 from J, leaving 16 bases between them. CDR1 is DFQATT, CDR2 SNEGSKA, per germline (reference sequence).

This clonotype was seen only a few times. The chain is built from TRBV4-3 and TRBJ2-3; 7 positions match TRBD1. This CDR3 has 16 residues. Trimming at V came to 0 bases and at J to 5 bases, leaving 8 bases not matched to a gene. Germline loops: CDR1 LGHNA, CDR2 YSLEER. CDR3 residues: CASSQDQGQNKDTQYF. As DNA, the CDR3 is TGCGCCAGCAGCCAAGACCAGGGACAGAATAAAGATACGCAGTATTTT.

The chain uses TRBV20-1 and TRBJ1-2; D gene ambiguous. CDR3 length: 13 residues. Germline V lookup: CDR1 DFQATT, CDR2 SNEGSKA (reference sequence). CDR3 coding DNA: TGCCTGACCCACCTTGGCTCGAACTATGGCTACACCTTC. Encoded protein: CLTHLGSNYGYTF.

This clonotype has a handful of counts. The V and J genes are TRBV12-3 or TRBV12-4 and TRBJ2-6; D unresolved. The CDR3 sequence is 14 residues long. Trimming shortened V by 4 bases and J by 4 bases, and 8 bases separated the two germline ends. CDR3 bases: TGTGCCAGCAGTTCAGAACGGGGGGCCAACGTCCTGACTTTC. Encoded protein: CASSSERGANVLTF.

V gene TRBV6-5 combines with J gene TRBJ2-4, with 7 bases identical to TRBD2. The assigned J gene may be wrong: the sequence end matches TRBJ2-7 better. The germline V gene has CDR1 MNHEY and CDR2 SVGAGI. The CDR3 covers 14 residues. The CDR3 reads CASSYSRTSGEQYF. The CDR3 bases are TGTGCCAGCAGTTACTCGAGGACTAGTGGCGAGCAGTACTTC.

The gene calls are TRBV7-2 and TRBJ2-6, with 10 bases identical to TRBD1. Germline lookup yields CDR1 SGHTA and CDR2 FQGNSA. With V trimmed by 5 bases and J by 4 bases, 14 bases remained unmatched. The CDR3 has 19 amino acids. CDR3 coding DNA: TGTGCCAGCAGCGCCCGTACCGGGACAGGGGCCTCAGGGGCCAACGTCCTGACTTTC. It codes for CASSARTGTGASGANVLTF.